This T cell receptor (beta chain) was captured in a study of T cell repertoires in cytomegalovirus infection. V was cut by 5 bases and J by 0 bases, with 8 bases left in between. The CDR3 runs 13 residues. TCRdb processed the reads anew with MiXCR; each CDR3 protein has one entry. The sample contains some 400,000 distinct CDR3 sequences, about 33% of which appear only once. This clonotype was seen ten or more times. The source is a human donor in good health (CMV status not recorded). Some clones in this sample may be carry-over from other donors' samples. The genes are TRBV12-3 or TRBV12-4 and TRBJ2-7; D gene uncertain. Sequencing was done on a sample of PBMCs. CDR3 in amino acids: CASSATNSYEQYF. In DNA, the CDR3 is TGTGCCAGCAGTGCAACCAACTCCTACGAGCAGTACTTC.